The 11 T cell receptor beta chains below come from one sample, sequenced in a study of blood T cell repertoires in COVID-19. Measured with immunoSEQ multiplex PCR; TCRdb has only the in-frame clones, and not every one. Seen here are about 150,000 clones, approximately 90% observed once, and the top ten hold roughly 2%. The specimen sequenced was peripheral blood. These receptors all stem from a man aged 45-60 years who had recovered from COVID-19.

The V gene is TRBV19, the J gene TRBJ2-2; D not certain. Germline CDR1 reads LNHDA; CDR2 reads SQIVND (reference sequence). V was cut by 7 bases and J by 4 bases, with 13 bases left in between. This CDR3 has 14 amino acids. CDR3 protein: CASTPRQFTGELFF. The CDR3 nucleotides read TGTGCCAGTACCCCCCGCCAGTTCACCGGGGAGCTGTTTTTT.

The chain employs TRBV6-1 and TRBJ2-3; TRBD2 agrees at 7 bases. The germline V gene encodes CDR1 MNHNS and CDR2 SASEGT. The CDR3 covers 17 residues. The V and J ends lost 3 bases and 2 bases, in that order; junction bases with no gene match: 11. This CDR3 is CASSDWAEGDYTDTQYF. CDR3 DNA sequence: TGTGCCAGCAGTGATTGGGCTGAAGGGGACTACACAGATACGCAGTATTTT.

The J gene is TRBJ2-3, the V gene TRBV19; 8 bases line up with TRBD1. In germline, CDR1 is LNHDA, CDR2 SQIVND (reference sequence). CDR3 length: 14 amino acids. The V segment lost 8 bases and the J segment 6 bases; nucleotides outside the gene matches: 10. This CDR3 reads CASVGTGRRDTQYF. DNA of the CDR3: TGTGCCAGTGTCGGGACAGGCCGCAGGGATACGCAGTATTTT.

In its sample, this clone was seen a few times. The chain uses TRBV3-1 (or the pseudogene TRBV3-2) and TRBJ1-5; tentatively, D is TRBD1 (6 bases). Germline CDR1 LGHDT, CDR2 YNNKEL (reference sequence). The V end lost 0 bases, the J end lost 9 bases, and 12 bases lay between the germline ends. The CDR3 runs 14 residues. For the CDR3, the DNA is TGTGCCAGCAGCCAAGAAACAGGGATGCTGCCCCAGCATTTT. Residues: CASSQETGMLPQHF.

The chain combines TRBV4-1 with TRBJ2-7, with D perhaps TRBD2 (9 bases). Trimming took off 4 bases at V and 2 bases at J, with 15 bases between the two ends. Per the germline V gene, CDR1 is MGHRA and CDR2 is YSYEKL. This CDR3 is 15 amino acids long. CDR3 region: CASSPGGGGAYEQYF. CDR3 nucleotide sequence: TGCGCCAGCAGCCCAGGGGGCGGGGGGGCCTACGAGCAGTACTTC.

The chain recombines TRBV24-1 with TRBJ1-2; 9 bases are a match to TRBD1. V lost 7 bases to trimming and J lost 0 bases; unmatched junction nucleotides: 8. CDR1 is KGHDR, CDR2 SFDVKD, per germline. The CDR3 loop spans 16 amino acids. CDR3 nucleotide sequence: TGTGCCACCAGCCGGGGACAGGGAAGCGCTAACTATGGCTACACCTTC. This gives the protein CATSRGQGSANYGYTF.

CDR3 sequence reads: CASLMGGTSGSKPKNIQYF. The CDR3 DNA reads TGCGCCAGCCTGATGGGGGGGACTAGCGGGAGTAAGCCCAAAAACATTCAGTACTTC. V usage is TRBV10-1 and J usage is TRBJ2-4; 14 bases line up with TRBD2. J lost 2 bases, V lost 8 bases, and 14 bases had no gene match. Germline lookup yields CDR1 WNHNN and CDR2 SYGVQD (reference sequence). This CDR3 spans 19 amino acids.

This sequence joins TRBV5-4 and TRBJ2-3; 8 bases fit TRBD1. The CDR3 extends over 15 amino acids. In germline, CDR1 is SGHNT, CDR2 YYREEE (reference sequence). J was trimmed by 2 bases and V by 5 bases; bases with no gene match: 7. DNA of the CDR3: TGTGCCAGCAGGTCGACAGGGGTTATCACAGATACGCAGTATTTT. Protein: CASRSTGVITDTQYF.

The chain uses TRBV19 and TRBJ1-1, with a weak D call TRBD1 (6 bases). Germline CDR1 is LNHDA and CDR2 is SQIVND (reference sequence). This CDR3 is 15 amino acids long. V gave up 2 bases and J gave up 1 base, with 11 bases separating them. The CDR3, as DNA: TGTGCCAGTAGTATATCGGGGGGCGCGAACACTGAAGCTTTCTTT. Encoded protein: CASSISGGANTEAFF.

V and J are TRBV20-1 and TRBJ2-1; 11 positions agree with TRBD2. This CDR3 has 15 residues. Germline CDR1 and CDR2: DFQATT and SNEGSKA (reference sequence). V dropped 3 bases and J dropped 8; count of bases not matched to a gene: 9. The CDR3 spells CSASPLAGGRDEQFF. DNA for the CDR3: TGCAGTGCTAGTCCTTTAGCGGGAGGGAGGGATGAGCAGTTCTTC.

The CDR3 spells CASSSYPYEQYF. Written as DNA, the CDR3 is TGTGCCAGCAGCTCCTACCCCTACGAGCAGTACTTC. The V gene is TRBV7-2, the J gene TRBJ2-7, with D unresolved. The CDR3 is made up of 12 amino acids. V lost 4 bases and J 2 bases, leaving 6 bases between the germline ends. Germline V gene data show CDR1 as SGHTA and CDR2 as FQGNSA.